This T cell receptor beta chain was captured in a study of T cells after yellow fever vaccination (dated by TCRdb to the late 2010s). About the study as a whole: The SMART-Seq v4 Ultra Low Input RNA kit was used to prepare libraries from fractions with low cell numbers. To track T-cell clones before and after primary and booster YFV17D yellow fever vaccination, bulk TCR alpha and beta repertoires were sequenced longitudinally. Blood samples were taken at several timepoints before and after primary and secondary immunization, and bulk PBMC replicates and cell subsets were isolated. Two healthy male donors made up the cohort, one aged 18 to 29 years and the other aged 30 to 40 years.

Synthesis of TCR cDNA relied on 5'RACE template switching, a step that introduced a universal primer site along with unique molecular identifiers. Priming of cDNA synthesis was performed from both the TCR alpha and TCR beta constant segments. Two PCR steps were used to amplify libraries, with sample barcodes and sequencing adapters being added in the second step. Sequencing of libraries was performed on Illumina HiSeq 2500 (2x100 bp) or NovaSeq (2x150 bp). Regarding the original processing steps: MIGEC was used to demultiplex reads and collapse the reads into UMI consensus sequences, and MiXCR was used for V(D)J alignment. Using edgeR on replicate PBMC samples, clonotypes were called vaccine-responding if FDR was below 0.01 and the log2 fold change was above 5 up to day 15. CD4 or CD8 identity was assigned to each bulk clonotype according to whether the clonotype was present at higher abundance in the sequenced CD4 repertoire or the sequenced CD8 repertoire. TCRdb trimmed the raw reads at Q25, called clones with MiXCR and kept productive beta chains. Rows are unified per CDR3 protein, each entry keeping the most common DNA and genes. None of the V and J calls come from the authors' own analysis; TCRdb made them. The sample includes around 600,000 distinct CDR3 sequences, with about 12% observed a single time. The ten largest make up 15% of the sample.

Summary of the overall study and its limitations: Compared with the primary T-cell response, the secondary T-cell response was weaker but faster, peaking on day 5 rather than day 15. The study included only two donors, which limits how far the findings can be generalized. Computational filtering was needed because FACS-sorted repertoires could contain abundant contaminating clonotypes from the bulk population. A small share of clonotypes was detected in both CD4 and CD8 compartments, with the overlap likely arising from convergent recombination. Most clones expanded after primary vaccination (96% of CD4 and 88% of CD8) were re-detected after the booster, suggesting that broad memory maintenance occurred.

The sample's treatment or condition label is to be understood as: live attenuated yellow fever vaccine strain. At every blood-draw timepoint, two biological replicates of bulk PBMCs were collected. A standard Ficoll-Paque protocol was used to isolate PBMCs from peripheral blood. RNA was extracted with TriZol from bulk PBMCs, CD4 and CD8 fractions, and dextramer-positive and dextramer-negative fractions. To note about this clonotype: The specificity of this receptor is unknown. Per-base quality was not reported, and no clone a single base away is much larger than it.

The input for sequencing was PBMCs, taken on the day of the yellow fever booster vaccination. The clonotype comes from a young man who received the YFV17D yellow fever vaccine.

The DNA is TGTGCCAGCAGCTATGTGGGGGCTGGGGGGACCCAGTACTTC. It codes for CASSYVGAGGTQYF. The V and J segments used are TRBV11-2 and TRBJ2-5; TRBD1 is a possible D gene, resting on 6 matching bases. In the germline V gene, CDR1 corresponds to SGHAT and CDR2 to FQNNGV. Spanning cysteine to phenylalanine, the CDR3 consists of 14 amino acids. Only CDR3 DNA remains: 42 bases, in frame from the first base. V and J lose 4 bases and 7 bases, and a span of 16 bases separates them.